This passage covers 3 T cell receptor beta chains from one sample sequenced in a study of OX40 agonist ivuxolimab in advanced cancers. Libraries were prepared by immunoSEQ multiplex PCR; TCRdb keeps only in-frame clonotypes and omits some of them. Of roughly 90,000 clones listed, 85% to 95% are singletons. Sample: CD4+ or CD8+ T cells sorted from blood, taken in a trial of the OX40 agonist ivuxolimab. These receptors all come from an adult with an advanced solid tumor such as melanoma, head and neck, liver or kidney cancer.

This clone showed up just once. The rearrangement joins TRBV7-2 to TRBJ2-1; weak D call: TRBD1 (6 bases). Between the trimmed V and J ends, which lost 1 base and 4 bases, there was a span of 11 bases. This CDR3 contains 15 residues. Germline CDR1 SGHTA, CDR2 FQGNSA. CDR3: CASSLEGERYNEQFF. CDR3 coding DNA: TGTGCCAGCAGCTTAGAGGGGGAGCGTTACAATGAGCAGTTCTTC. Full variable domain (missing parts from reference TRBV7-2 and TRBJ2-1): GAGVSQSPSNKVTEKGKDVELRCDPISGHTALYWYRQSLGQGLEFLIYFQGNSAPDKSGLPSDRFSAERTGGSVSTLTIQRTQQEDSAVYLCASSLEGERYNEQFFGPGTRLTVL.

This rearrangement joins TRBV7-9 to TRBJ2-5; no clear D gene. The CDR3 runs 13 residues. Germline CDR1 SEHNR, CDR2 FQNEAQ (reference sequence). With 3 bases removed from V and 5 bases from J, the gap between germline ends came to 10 bases. The CDR3 DNA reads TGTGCCAGCAGCTTTAGCTACGCGGAGACCCAGTACTTC. As protein: CASSFSYAETQYF. Variable domain in full (rest from reference TRBV7-9 and TRBJ2-5): DTGVSQNPRHKITKRGQNVTFRCDPISEHNRLYWYRQTLGQGPEFLTYFQNEAQLEKSRLLSDRFSAERPKGSFSTLEIQRTEQGDSAMYLCASSFSYAETQYFGPGTRLLVL.

This chain joins TRBV6-6 and TRBJ2-7, with 8 nucleotides matching TRBD2. The germline CDR1 and CDR2 sequences are MNHNY and SVGAGI (reference sequence). The CDR3 has 14 residues. Trimming took 6 bases from V and 5 from J; bases not matched to a gene: 9. The CDR3 sequence is CASSQSGSGNEQYF. The CDR3 DNA is TGTGCCAGCAGCCAGAGCGGGAGTGGCAACGAGCAGTACTTC.